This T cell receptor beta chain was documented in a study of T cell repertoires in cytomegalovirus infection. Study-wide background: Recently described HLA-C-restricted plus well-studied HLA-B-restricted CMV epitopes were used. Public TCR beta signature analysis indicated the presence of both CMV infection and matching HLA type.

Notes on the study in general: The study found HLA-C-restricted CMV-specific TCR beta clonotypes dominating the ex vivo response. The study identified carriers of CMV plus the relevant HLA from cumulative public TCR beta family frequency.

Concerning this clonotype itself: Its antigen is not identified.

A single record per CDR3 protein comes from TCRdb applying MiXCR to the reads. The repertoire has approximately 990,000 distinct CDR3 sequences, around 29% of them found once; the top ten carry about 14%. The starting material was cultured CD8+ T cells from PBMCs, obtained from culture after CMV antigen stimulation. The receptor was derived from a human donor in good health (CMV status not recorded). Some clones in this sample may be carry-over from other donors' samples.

Here the CDR3 reads CASSLTPKQGENSPLHF. DNA for the CDR3: TGTGCCAGCAGTCTTACCCCCAAACAGGGCGAAAATTCACCCCTCCACTTT. The chain combines TRBV6-5 with TRBJ1-6; TRBD1 is a possible D gene (6 bases). The germline CDR1 and CDR2 sequences are MNHEY and SVGAGI. This CDR3 contains 17 residues. The V gene lost 5 bases and the J gene lost 7 bases, with 21 bases spanning the gap.